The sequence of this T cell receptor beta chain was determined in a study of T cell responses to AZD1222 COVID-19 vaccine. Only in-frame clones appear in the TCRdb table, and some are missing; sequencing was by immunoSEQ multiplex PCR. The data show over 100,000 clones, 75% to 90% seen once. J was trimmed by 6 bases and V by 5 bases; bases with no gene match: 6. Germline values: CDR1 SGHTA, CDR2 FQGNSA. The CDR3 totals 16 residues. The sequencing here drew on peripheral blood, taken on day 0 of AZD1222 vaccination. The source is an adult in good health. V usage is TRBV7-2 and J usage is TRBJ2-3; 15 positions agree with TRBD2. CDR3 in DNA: TGTGCCAGCAGCCGGACTAGCGGGGGGGCGGGGGATACGCAGTATTTT. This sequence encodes CASSRTSGGAGDTQYF.